The 9 T cell receptor beta chains reported below all come from one sample, sequenced in a study of T cells in Graves' hyperthyroidism and ophthalmopathy. Amplification targeted TCR beta CDR3 regions from RNA transcripts. TCR CDR3 underwent first-round RT-PCR with the HTBI primer set. TCRdb used MiXCR to reprocess the multiplex PCR reads, holding one entry per CDR3 protein. The sample contains about 660,000 distinct CDR3 sequences, 45% of which appear only once. The specimen sequenced was peripheral blood or thyroid tissue (not recorded which). Source of these receptors: an adult man with Graves' disease, either hyperthyroidism or ophthalmopathy (not recorded which).

The genes are TRBV20-1 and TRBJ1-5; D gene ambiguous. The germline CDR1 and CDR2 sequences are DFQATT and SNEGSKA (reference sequence). V lost 4 bases to trimming and J lost 5 bases, with 12 bases between them. The CDR3 totals 13 residues. CDR3 loop: CSANRLEDQPQHF. CDR3 nucleotides: TGCAGTGCTAATCGACTGGAAGATCAGCCCCAGCATTTT.

This clonotype was recorded once. V gene TRBV13 combines with J gene TRBJ2-5; TRBD2 is a possible D gene (6 bases). CDR1 is PRHDT and CDR2 is FYEKMQ in the germline V gene (reference sequence). CDR3 size: 15 residues. V gave up 0 bases and J gave up 0 bases, with 8 bases separating them. The CDR3 DNA reads TGTGCCAGCAGCTTAGGCGGGAGAGACCAAGAGACCCAGTACTTC. Protein product: CASSLGGRDQETQYF.

As regards this clonotype: The final CDR3 position lacks the conserved phenylalanine or tryptophan, pointing to a likely read error. The limits of the CDR3 on the DNA are not certain, so only TCRdb's listed CDR3 is given. V is TRBV10-3 and J is TRBJ1-6. The length of the CDR3 is 9 amino acids, counting both ends. Germline lookup yields CDR1 ENHRY and CDR2 SYGVKD. CDR3 sequence reads: CAITDKSNY.

This clonotype was found a few times. This likely comes from a read error, as the CDR3 has no conserved phenylalanine or tryptophan at its end. Because the CDR3's place on the DNA is in doubt, the DNA is left out and the CDR3 is given as listed by TCRdb. This chain connects TRBV29-1 to TRBJ1-2. The CDR3 spans 8 amino acids, including both terminal residues. Germline V CDR1 and CDR2: SQVTM, ANQGSEA. CDR3 sequence: CSVEGLAG.

In this sample, this clonotype turned up many times. The CDR3 sequence: CATWHTFYGYTF. The CDR3 region has the DNA TGTGCCACCTGGCACACATTCTATGGCTACACCTTC. V usage is TRBV24-1 and J usage is TRBJ1-2; D gene ambiguous. Trimming left V 9 bases short and J 4 bases short, with 11 bases between. Per germline, CDR1 KGHDR and CDR2 SFDVKD. The CDR3 covers 12 residues.

Written as DNA, the CDR3 is TGTGCCAGCAGTGGTCTAGCGGGGCGAACCGGGGAGCTGTTTTTT. It is translated as CASSGLAGRTGELFF. The V and J genes are TRBV2 and TRBJ2-2, with 9 bases aligning to TRBD2. The CDR3 contains 15 residues. CDR1 is SNHLY and CDR2 is FYNNEI in the germline V gene. Trimming removed 4 bases from V and 5 bases from J; junction bases left unmatched: 5. Variable domain in full (rest from reference TRBV2 and TRBJ2-2): EPEVTQTPSHQVTQMGQEVILRCVPISNHLYFYWYRQILGQKVEFLVSFYNNEISEKSEIFDDQFSVERPDGSNFTLKIRSTKLEDSAMYFCASSGLAGRTGELFFGEGSRLTVL.

This clonotype was seen repeatedly, ten times or more. This chain joins TRBV2 and TRBJ1-5; 8 bases fit TRBD1. CDR3 length: 13 residues. Germline lookup yields CDR1 SNHLY and CDR2 FYNNEI. V shed 10 bases and J 3 bases; nucleotides not matched to a gene: 5. The CDR3 DNA reads as TGTGCCATCCGGACAGGGTCCAATCAGCCCCAGCATTTT. Protein: CAIRTGSNQPQHF. The full variable domain, with the rest looked up from reference TRBV2 and TRBJ1-5, is EPEVTQTPSHQVTQMGQEVILRCVPISNHLYFYWYRQILGQKVEFLVSFYNNEISEKSEIFDDQFSVERPDGSNFTLKIRSTKLEDSAMYFCAIRTGSNQPQHFGDGTRLSIL.

V is TRBV12-3 or TRBV12-4 and J is TRBJ1-4, with D uncertain. The CDR3 is 15 amino acids. V gave up 1 base and J gave up 8 bases, with 14 bases separating them. CDR3 region: CASSLEGGLGEKLFF. As DNA, the CDR3 is TGTGCCAGCAGTTTAGAGGGAGGGCTTGGGGAAAAACTGTTTTTT.

This rearrangement joins TRBV25-1 to TRBJ1-1, with no clear D. The CDR3 sequence is 13 residues long. Looked up from germline, CDR1 is MGHDK and CDR2 is SYGVNS. V was pared by 4 bases and J by 3 bases, with 9 bases between. The CDR3 DNA reads as TGTGCCAGCAGTGCACCCACGGACACTGAAGCTTTCTTT. The encoded protein is CASSAPTDTEAFF.